The 24 T cell receptor beta chains below were found in one sample sequenced in a study of T-cell memory formation after mild COVID-19. From the 5' RACE reads, TCRdb called clonotypes with MiXCR, one entry per CDR3 protein. Among 300,000 to 350,000 distinct CDR3 sequences listed, approximately 15% were seen once. Sequenced material: PBMCs or a T cell subset sorted from them (not recorded which). These receptors originate from a man younger than 35 who had mild COVID-19 (a few samples of this study predate the infection). Cell type and time point are not known.

The rearrangement uses TRBV5-5 and TRBJ1-6, with TRBD1 matching over 7 bases. With 4 bases clipped from V and 6 bases from J, the junction kept 10 bases outside the gene matches. The CDR3 loop spans 16 amino acids. CDR1 SGHKS and CDR2 YYEKEE come from the germline V gene (reference sequence). CDR3: CASSQKGAFSNSPLHF. CDR3 bases: TGTGCCAGCAGCCAAAAGGGGGCTTTTAGTAATTCACCCCTCCACTTT.

The gene calls are TRBV7-8 and TRBJ2-3, with a possible D match to TRBD1 (6 bases). The CDR3 has 15 amino acids. The V and J ends lost 5 bases and 3 bases respectively, with 15 bases between them. Germline values: CDR1 SGHVS, CDR2 FQNEAQ. The CDR3 is CASSHLQGATDTQYF. For the CDR3, the DNA is TGTGCCAGCAGCCATCTACAGGGTGCGACAGATACGCAGTATTTT.

The gene calls are TRBV4-3 and TRBJ2-2; D may be TRBD1 or TRBD2 (5 bases each). V lost 1 base, J lost 3 bases, and 9 bases lay in between. Germline CDR1 LGHNA, CDR2 YSLEER. This CDR3 region has 15 residues. The CDR3 protein is CASSQALGDTGELFF. CDR3 DNA: TGCGCCAGCAGCCAAGCCCTGGGGGACACCGGGGAGCTGTTTTTT.

This clonotype was recorded at least ten times. The rearrangement joins TRBV4-3 to TRBJ2-5, with a possible D match to TRBD2 (5 bases). The length of the CDR3 is 14 residues. Trimming cost V 4 bases and J 5 bases, with 14 bases left between them. The germline V gene has CDR1 LGHNA and CDR2 YSLEER. Here the CDR3 DNA reads TGCGCCAGCAGCCTCAACGGGATCGCTGAGACCCAGTACTTC. It translates to CASSLNGIAETQYF.

The chain joins TRBV7-2 to TRBJ2-3; 10 bases align to TRBD2. The J segment lost 7 bases and the V segment lost 5 bases, leaving 6 bases of the junction unmatched. From germline, CDR1 is SGHTA and CDR2 FQGNSA. There are 14 residues in the CDR3. CDR3: CASSPGLAMNTQYF. For the CDR3, the DNA is TGTGCCAGCAGCCCGGGACTAGCGATGAATACGCAGTATTTT.

This rearrangement joins TRBV5-1 to TRBJ2-3; D is tentatively TRBD1 or TRBD2 (5 bases each). Trimming left V 0 bases short and J 0 bases short, with 8 bases between. This CDR3 contains 15 residues. Germline V gene sequence: CDR1 SGHRS, CDR2 YFSETQ. CDR3 coding DNA: TGCGCCAGCAGCTTGGGGGACGGTAGCACAGATACGCAGTATTTT. Protein product: CASSLGDGSTDTQYF.

The rearrangement joins TRBV7-8 to TRBJ2-5; D may be TRBD1 (6 bases). The CDR3 is 13 amino acids. V shed 6 bases and J shed 3 bases, with 11 bases lying between them. The germline CDR1 and CDR2 sequences are SGHVS and FQNEAQ. The DNA for the CDR3 is TGTGCCAGCAGACCGACAGGTGAAGAGACCCAGTACTTC. Translated: CASRPTGEETQYF.

This clonotype was counted between two and nine times. J is TRBJ1-2 and V is TRBV7-2; D gene unclear. The germline V gene has CDR1 SGHTA and CDR2 FQGNSA. Trimming removed 5 bases at V and 4 bases at J, with 8 bases between. This CDR3 has 12 residues. The CDR3 loop reads CASSPSGYGYTF. In DNA, the CDR3 is TGTGCCAGCAGCCCCTCTGGCTATGGCTACACCTTC.

This clonotype was detected ten times or more. This chain joins TRBV6-5 and TRBJ2-5; TRBD1 might be the D (5 bases). The germline V gene has CDR1 MNHEY and CDR2 SVGAGI. The CDR3 is 13 amino acids. Trimming removed 5 bases from V and 5 bases from J, with 12 bases in between. In DNA, the CDR3 is TGTGCCAGCAGTCCCATGGGGCTTGAGACCCAGTACTTC. Its protein product is CASSPMGLETQYF.

The CDR3 loop reads CASSPRAGAGANVLTF. CDR3 bases: TGTGCCAGCAGTCCCCGAGCTGGGGCCGGGGCCAACGTCCTGACTTTC. The chain recombines TRBV6-5 with TRBJ2-6, with D perhaps matching TRBD1 (5 bases). Per germline, CDR1 MNHEY and CDR2 SVGAGI. Trimming pared 5 bases from V and 4 bases from J, leaving 15 bases between. This CDR3 has 16 residues.

The V call is TRBV2, the J call TRBJ2-3; TRBD2 agrees at 11 bases. V shed 6 bases, J shed 2 bases, and the junction held 4 bases outside the gene matches. The CDR3 has 15 amino acids. The germline V gene encodes CDR1 SNHLY and CDR2 FYNNEI. The CDR3 nucleotides read TGTGCCAGCAGAGAGACTAGCGGGAACACAGATACGCAGTATTTT. It encodes CASRETSGNTDTQYF.

This clonotype was recorded a few times. V usage is TRBV7-2 and J usage is TRBJ2-3; maybe TRBD1 (6 bases). The germline V gene encodes CDR1 SGHTA and CDR2 FQGNSA. This CDR3 has 13 residues. V lost 9 bases, J lost 2 bases, and 12 bases lay in between. CDR3: CASSPGHTDTQYF. The CDR3 DNA sequence: TGTGCCAGTTCTCCGGGACACACAGATACGCAGTATTTT.

CDR3 loop: CASSFGSGGIKTGELFF. The CDR3 nucleotides are TGTGCCAGCAGTTTCGGTTCCGGAGGGATCAAGACCGGGGAGCTGTTTTTT. The chain carries TRBV12-3 or TRBV12-4 and TRBJ2-2, with D maybe TRBD2 (6 bases). This CDR3 has 17 residues. V was pared by 3 bases and J by 5 bases, with 19 bases between.

The table lists this clonotype with a few counts. This chain links TRBV7-9 with TRBJ2-1; D is perhaps TRBD2 (5 bases). CDR1 and CDR2 from the germline V gene are SEHNR and FQNEAQ (reference sequence). Trimming cost V 4 bases and J 0 bases, with 13 bases left between them. The CDR3 covers 16 residues. The CDR3 DNA reads TGTGCCAGCAGCTCCGGGGTCTTGAGCTCCTACAATGAGCAGTTCTTC. Translated: CASSSGVLSSYNEQFF.

The CDR3 here is CASSVQGSGELFF. Written as DNA, the CDR3 is TGTGCCAGCAGTGTTCAGGGTTCCGGGGAGCTGTTTTTT. The chain combines TRBV27 with TRBJ2-2, with a possible D match to TRBD1 (5 bases). The CDR3 runs to 13 residues. CDR1 is MNHEY, CDR2 SMNVEV, per germline (reference sequence). The ends were cut back, 5 bases at V and 6 bases at J, with 10 bases in the middle.

This clonotype was counted only a few times. The chain has TRBV15 and TRBJ2-7, with a possible D match to TRBD1 (6 bases). With 6 bases removed from V and 3 bases from J, the gap between germline ends came to 18 bases. CDR1 and CDR2 from the germline V gene are LNHNV and YYDKDF (reference sequence). The CDR3 is 15 residues long. The CDR3 loop is CATRERGSALYEQYF. DNA for the CDR3: TGTGCCACCAGGGAAAGGGGGAGTGCCCTCTACGAGCAGTACTTC.

This clonotype was counted at least ten times. The chain has TRBV5-1 and TRBJ1-1; 8 bases are shared with TRBD1. There are 15 residues in the CDR3. The V and J ends lost 5 bases and 0 bases, in that order; junction bases with no gene match: 6. Germline CDR1 and CDR2: SGHRS and YFSETQ. CDR3 in amino acids: CASSTQGEMNTEAFF. The CDR3 nucleotides are TGCGCCAGCAGTACACAGGGGGAAATGAACACTGAAGCTTTCTTT. The entire variable domain, with the rest obtained from reference TRBV5-1 and TRBJ1-1, is as follows: KAGVTQTPRYLIKTRGQQVTLSCSPISGHRSVSWYQQTPGQGLQFLFEYFSETQRNKGNFPGRFSGRQFSNSRSEMNVSTLELGDSALYLCASSTQGEMNTEAFFGQGTRLTVV.

This clonotype was seen more than once but under ten times. The chain couples TRBV6-5 to TRBJ2-7, with 9 positions matching TRBD1. This CDR3 has 14 amino acids. The V gene end was trimmed by 5 bases and the J gene end by 6 bases; junction bases not matched to a gene: 8. The germline V gene encodes CDR1 MNHEY and CDR2 SVGAGI. The CDR3 protein is CASSDRDRVREQYF. CDR3 sequence (DNA): TGTGCCAGCAGTGACCGGGACAGGGTACGCGAGCAGTACTTC.

The rearrangement joins TRBV6-1 to TRBJ2-1; no clear D. The CDR3 consists of 14 residues. Germline values: CDR1 MNHNS, CDR2 SASEGT. The V and J ends lost 6 bases and 7 bases respectively, with 16 bases between them. The CDR3 spells CASRGSLSGNEQFF. CDR3 nucleotides: TGTGCCAGCAGGGGCTCGCTTAGTGGGAATGAGCAGTTCTTC.

This chain links TRBV18 with TRBJ2-5, with 10 positions matching TRBD2. The J segment lost 2 bases and the V segment lost 0 bases, leaving 3 bases of the junction unmatched. The CDR3 runs 16 residues. Germline V gene data show CDR1 as KGHSH and CDR2 as LQKENI. The CDR3 DNA reads as TGTGCCAGCTCACCACCGTCTAGCGGGGGACAAGAGACCCAGTACTTC. Protein sequence: CASSPPSSGGQETQYF.

The rearrangement links TRBV5-1 to TRBJ2-5; no firm D call. V was cut by 7 bases and J by 0 bases, with 13 bases left in between. The length of the CDR3 is 14 residues. Germline-derived CDR1 and CDR2 are SGHRS and YFSETQ. The CDR3 reads CASQKGNNQETQYF. CDR3 DNA: TGCGCCAGCCAAAAAGGGAACAACCAAGAGACCCAGTACTTC.

The table lists this clonotype with a few counts. This chain uses TRBV7-2 with TRBJ1-2, with D hard to call. The CDR3 consists of 13 residues. Germline lookup yields CDR1 SGHTA and CDR2 FQGNSA. Between the trimmed V and J ends, which lost 4 bases and 0 bases, there was a span of 6 bases. CDR3 sequence (DNA): TGTGCCAGCAGCTCCGGAGCTAACTATGGCTACACCTTC. Its protein product is CASSSGANYGYTF.

This clonotype was counted a few times. This sequence joins TRBV5-5 and TRBJ1-1; no reliable D call. The germline V gene encodes CDR1 SGHKS and CDR2 YYEKEE (reference sequence). This CDR3 has 15 amino acids. V was trimmed by 0 bases and J by 4 bases, leaving 13 bases between them. This chain's CDR3 is CASSLAGYWGTEAFF. In DNA, the CDR3 is TGTGCCAGCAGCTTGGCCGGGTATTGGGGCACTGAAGCTTTCTTT.

The chain recombines TRBV7-9 with TRBJ2-1; no definite D call. CDR1 is SEHNR, CDR2 FQNEAQ, per germline (reference sequence). The ends were cut back, 6 bases at V and 5 bases at J, with 20 bases in the middle. The CDR3 runs to 16 residues. The CDR3 reads CASRPQRVGINNEQFF. Here the CDR3 DNA reads TGTGCCAGCAGACCTCAACGAGTGGGGATCAACAATGAGCAGTTCTTC.